This T cell receptor beta chain was identified in a study of CD8 T cells in Susac syndrome. Study overall: When their blood was taken, the Susac syndrome patients had either not yet had any therapy, were taking corticosteroids, or were taking intravenous immunoglobulin alone.

An input of about 0.5 to 1 ug of RNA was subjected to reverse transcription using random hexamers. Across 54 Vbeta and 13 Jbeta, immunoSEQ multiplex PCR amplified TCR beta CDR3. TCRdb processed the immunoSEQ multiplex PCR reads anew with MiXCR; each CDR3 protein has one entry. The top ten hold approximately 0.15% of the sample, which has roughly 220,000 distinct CDR3 sequences, 94% seen once. The recently defined diagnostic criteria for definite or probable disease were met by the Susac syndrome patients. It was negative isolation that provided the CD8+ and CD4+ T cells, whereas TEMRA cells were enriched by FACS. Material for sequencing was CD4+ T cells from PBMCs. The source of this sequence is a human donor with Susac syndrome.

CDR3 in amino acids: CAWRDRGQNTEAFF. The CDR3, as DNA: TGTGCCTGGAGAGACAGGGGGCAGAACACTGAAGCTTTCTTT. The chain uses TRBV30 and TRBJ1-1; TRBD1 aligns across 10 bases. The CDR3 length is 14 residues. Germline V gene data show CDR1 as GTSNPN and CDR2 as SVGIG (reference sequence). V lost 3 bases to trimming and J lost 1 base; unmatched junction nucleotides: 2.